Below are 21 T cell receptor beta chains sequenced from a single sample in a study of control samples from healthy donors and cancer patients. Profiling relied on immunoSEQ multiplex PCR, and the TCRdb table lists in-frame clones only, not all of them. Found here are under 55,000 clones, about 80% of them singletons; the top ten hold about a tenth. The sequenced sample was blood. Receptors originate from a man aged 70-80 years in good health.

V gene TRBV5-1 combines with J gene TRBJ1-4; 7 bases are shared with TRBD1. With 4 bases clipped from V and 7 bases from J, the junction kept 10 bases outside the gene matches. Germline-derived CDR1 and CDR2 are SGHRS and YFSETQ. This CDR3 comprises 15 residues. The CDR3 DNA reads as TGCGCCAGCAGCCCGGGGACAGCCCAGAGTGAAAAACTGTTTTTT. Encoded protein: CASSPGTAQSEKLFF.

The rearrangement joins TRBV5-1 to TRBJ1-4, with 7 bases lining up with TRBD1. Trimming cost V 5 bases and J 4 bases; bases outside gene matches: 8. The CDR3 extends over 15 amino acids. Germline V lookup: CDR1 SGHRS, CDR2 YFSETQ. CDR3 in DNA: TGCGCCAGCAGAACAGGGACAGCGAGTAATGAAAAACTGTTTTTT. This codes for CASRTGTASNEKLFF.

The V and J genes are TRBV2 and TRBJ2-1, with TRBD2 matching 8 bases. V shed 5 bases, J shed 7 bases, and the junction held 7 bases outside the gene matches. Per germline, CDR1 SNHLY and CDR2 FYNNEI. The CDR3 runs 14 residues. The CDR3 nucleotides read TGTGCCAGCAGTTACGCGGGGGGCGAGAATGAGCAGTTCTTC. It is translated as CASSYAGGENEQFF.

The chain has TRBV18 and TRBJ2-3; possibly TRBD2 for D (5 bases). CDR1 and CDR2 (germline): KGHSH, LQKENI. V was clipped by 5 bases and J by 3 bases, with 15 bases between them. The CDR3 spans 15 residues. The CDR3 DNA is TGTGCCAGCTCATCTAATACCCGGGGAACAGATACGCAGTATTTT. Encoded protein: CASSSNTRGTDTQYF.

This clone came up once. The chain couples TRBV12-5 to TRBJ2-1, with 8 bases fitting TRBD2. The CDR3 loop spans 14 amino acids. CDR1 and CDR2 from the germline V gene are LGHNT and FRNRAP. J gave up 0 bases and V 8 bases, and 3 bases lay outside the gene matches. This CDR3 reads CASTSGSSYNEQFF. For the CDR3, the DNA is TGTGCTAGTACTAGCGGAAGCTCCTACAATGAGCAGTTCTTC.

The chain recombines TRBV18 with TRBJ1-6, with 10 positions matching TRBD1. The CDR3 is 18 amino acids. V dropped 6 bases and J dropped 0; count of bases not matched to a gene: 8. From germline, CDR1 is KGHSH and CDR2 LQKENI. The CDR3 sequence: CASSNPGQGSSYNSPLHF. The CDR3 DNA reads TGTGCCAGCTCTAATCCGGGACAGGGGAGCTCCTATAATTCACCCCTCCACTTT.

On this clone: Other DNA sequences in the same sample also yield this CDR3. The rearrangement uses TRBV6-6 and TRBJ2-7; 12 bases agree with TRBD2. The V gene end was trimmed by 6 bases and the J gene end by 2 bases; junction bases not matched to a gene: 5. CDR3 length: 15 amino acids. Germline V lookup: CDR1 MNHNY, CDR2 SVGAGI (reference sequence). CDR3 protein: CASSLLAGGPYEQYF. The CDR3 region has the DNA TGTGCCAGCAGCCTCCTAGCGGGAGGGCCCTACGAGCAGTACTTC.

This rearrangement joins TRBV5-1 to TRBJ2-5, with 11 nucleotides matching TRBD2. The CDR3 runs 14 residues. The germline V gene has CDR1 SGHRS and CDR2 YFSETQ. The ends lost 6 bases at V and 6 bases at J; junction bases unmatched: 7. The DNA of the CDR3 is TGCGCCAGCAATAGCGGGAGGGTTGAAAAGACCCAGTACTTC. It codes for CASNSGRVEKTQYF.

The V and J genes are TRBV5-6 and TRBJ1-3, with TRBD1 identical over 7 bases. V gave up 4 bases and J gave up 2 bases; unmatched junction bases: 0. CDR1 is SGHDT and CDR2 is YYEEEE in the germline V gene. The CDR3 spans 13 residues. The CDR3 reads CASSQGAGNTIYF. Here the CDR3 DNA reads TGTGCCAGCAGCCAGGGGGCTGGAAACACCATATATTTT.

CDR3 protein: CAGSEGGERYEQYF. CDR3 nucleotide sequence: TGTGCCGGCTCGGAGGGGGGCGAACGCTACGAGCAGTACTTC. The rearrangement joins TRBV28 to TRBJ2-7; either TRBD1 or TRBD2 may supply D (6 bases each). In germline, CDR1 is MDHEN, CDR2 SYDVKM. V was cut by 11 bases and J by 3 bases, with 20 bases left in between. The CDR3 totals 14 residues.

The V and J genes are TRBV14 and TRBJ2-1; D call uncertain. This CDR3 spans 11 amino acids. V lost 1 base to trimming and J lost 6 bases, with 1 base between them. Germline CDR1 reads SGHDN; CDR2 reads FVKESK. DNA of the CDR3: TGTGCCAGCAGCCAAGTCAATGAGCAGTTCTTC. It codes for CASSQVNEQFF.

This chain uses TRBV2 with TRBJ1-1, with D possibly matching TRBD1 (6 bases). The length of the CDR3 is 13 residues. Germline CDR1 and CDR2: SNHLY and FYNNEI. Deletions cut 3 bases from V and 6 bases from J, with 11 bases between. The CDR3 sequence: CASSDAGGSEAFF. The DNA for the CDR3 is TGTGCCAGCAGTGACGCTGGGGGCTCTGAAGCTTTCTTT.

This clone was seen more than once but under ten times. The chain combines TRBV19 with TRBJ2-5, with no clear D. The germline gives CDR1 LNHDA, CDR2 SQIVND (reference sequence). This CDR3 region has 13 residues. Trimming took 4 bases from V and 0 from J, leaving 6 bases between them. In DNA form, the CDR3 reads TGTGCCAGTAGTAAAATCGACCAAGAGACCCAGTACTTC. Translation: CASSKIDQETQYF.

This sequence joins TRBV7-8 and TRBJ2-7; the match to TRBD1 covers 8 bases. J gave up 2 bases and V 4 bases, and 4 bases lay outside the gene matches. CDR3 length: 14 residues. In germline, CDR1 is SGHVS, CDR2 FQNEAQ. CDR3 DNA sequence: TGTGCCAGCAGCTCCACCAGGGGGCCCTACGAGCAGTACTTC. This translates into CASSSTRGPYEQYF.

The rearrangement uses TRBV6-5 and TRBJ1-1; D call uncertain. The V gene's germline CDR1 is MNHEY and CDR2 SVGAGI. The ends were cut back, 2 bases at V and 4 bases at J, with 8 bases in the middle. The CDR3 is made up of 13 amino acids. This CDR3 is CASSYGRFTEAFF. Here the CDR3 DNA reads TGTGCCAGCAGTTACGGGCGGTTCACTGAAGCTTTCTTT.

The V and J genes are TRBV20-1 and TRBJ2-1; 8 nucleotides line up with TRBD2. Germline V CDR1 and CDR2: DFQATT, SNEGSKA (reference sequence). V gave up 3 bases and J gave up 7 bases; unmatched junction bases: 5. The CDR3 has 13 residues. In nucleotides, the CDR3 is TGCAGTGCTAGTCGGACTAGCCGGAATGAGCAGTTCTTC. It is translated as CSASRTSRNEQFF.

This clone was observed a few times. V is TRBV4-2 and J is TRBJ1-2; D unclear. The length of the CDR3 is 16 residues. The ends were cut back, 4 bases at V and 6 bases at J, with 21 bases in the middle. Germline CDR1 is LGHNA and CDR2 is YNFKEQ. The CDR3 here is CASSPPAPADRNGYTF. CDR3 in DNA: TGTGCCAGCAGCCCCCCCGCCCCAGCGGACCGAAATGGCTACACCTTC.

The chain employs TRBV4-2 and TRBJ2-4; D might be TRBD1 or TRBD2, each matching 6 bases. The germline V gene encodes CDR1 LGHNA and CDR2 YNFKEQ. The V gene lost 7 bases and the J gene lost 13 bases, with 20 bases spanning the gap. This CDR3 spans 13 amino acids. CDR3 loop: CASTGAGSGQQYF. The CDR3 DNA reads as TGTGCCAGCACAGGGGCCGGCAGCGGGCAGCAGTACTTC.

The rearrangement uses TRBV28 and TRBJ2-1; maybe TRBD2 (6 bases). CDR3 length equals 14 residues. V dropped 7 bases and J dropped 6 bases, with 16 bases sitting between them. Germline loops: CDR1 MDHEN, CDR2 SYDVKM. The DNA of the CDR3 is TGTGCCAGCATAGCCTCCGGGGGACGCAATGAGCAGTTCTTC. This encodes CASIASGGRNEQFF.

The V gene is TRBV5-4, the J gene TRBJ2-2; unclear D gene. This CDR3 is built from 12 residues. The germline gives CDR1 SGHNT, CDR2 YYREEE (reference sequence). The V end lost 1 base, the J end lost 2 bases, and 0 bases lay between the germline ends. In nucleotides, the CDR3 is TGTGCCAGCAGCTTGAACACCGGGGAGCTGTTTTTT. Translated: CASSLNTGELFF. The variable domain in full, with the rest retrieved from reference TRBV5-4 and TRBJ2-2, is ETGVTQSPTHLIKTRGQQVTLRCSSQSGHNTVSWYQQALGQGPQFIFQYYREEENGRGNFPPRFSGLQFPNYSSELNVNALELDDSALYLCASSLNTGELFFGEGSRLTVL.

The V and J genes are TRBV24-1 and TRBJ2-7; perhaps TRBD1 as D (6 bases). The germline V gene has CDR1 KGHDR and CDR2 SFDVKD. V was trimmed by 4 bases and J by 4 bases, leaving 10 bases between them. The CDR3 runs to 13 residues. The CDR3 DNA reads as TGTGCCACCAGTGAGGGGACACAATACGAGCAGTACTTC. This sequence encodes CATSEGTQYEQYF.